Listed below are T cell receptor beta chains from one sample, sequenced in a study of control samples from healthy donors and cancer patients. The protocol was immunoSEQ multiplex PCR, while the TCRdb copy is restricted to in-frame clones and leaves out a portion. The sample holds about 190,000 clones, around 93% seen once. The sample comprised blood. The receptors originated from a man aged 25-45 years in good health. The CDR3 runs from the conserved cysteine through the conserved F or W. A D gene is named only where the DNA matches it firmly. Size is stated for part of the rows, as once, few or many counts, or as a class when the clone is expanded.

cdr3_nt cdr3_aa d_call v_call clone_size j_call
TGTGCCTGGAGTGTACCGGGATCCTCCGGGGAGCTGTTTTTT CAWSVPGSSGELFF . TRBV30 few TRBJ2-2
TGTGCCAGCAGTCGAAGCGTTTCAGGGGCTTTAGGCACCGGGGAGCTGTTTTTT CASSRSVSGALGTGELFF . TRBV5-5 . TRBJ2-2
TGTGCCGCCTCGGATGCTGGAAAAGCCGGGGAGCTGTTTTTT CAASDAGKAGELFF . TRBV24-1 . TRBJ2-2
TGCGCCAGCAGCTTGGGACAGCTCAATTCACCCCTCCACTTT CASSLGQLNSPLHF . TRBV5-1 once TRBJ1-6
TGTGCCAGTAGTATTCGAGGGGTGAACACTGAAGCTTTCTTT CASSIRGVNTEAFF . TRBV19 . TRBJ1-1
TGTGCCAGCAGCCCCATTGTCCCGGGACTAGCGGACCTAGCCAAAAACATTCAGTACTTC CASSPIVPGLADLAKNIQYF TRBD2 TRBV6-6 . TRBJ2-4
TGTGCCAGCAGCCAGGCCGGGACAGACTACTCTGGGGCCAACGTCCTGACTTTC CASSQAGTDYSGANVLTF TRBD1 TRBV4-2 . TRBJ2-6
TGTGCCAGCAGTTTACGGACCAATCAGCCCCAGCATTTT CASSLRTNQPQHF . TRBV12-3/TRBV12-4 . TRBJ1-5
TGTGCCAGCAGCTTAAAGGGAAGCAATCAGCCCCAGCATTTT CASSLKGSNQPQHF . TRBV11-2 . TRBJ1-5
TGCAGGAGTTCACAGGGATACAATGAGCAGTTCTTC CRSSQGYNEQFF . TRBV29-1 . TRBJ2-1
TGTGCCAGCAGGGCTGACAGGGGGTTTGGTGAGCAGTTCTTC CASRADRGFGEQFF TRBD1 TRBV6-4 . TRBJ2-1
TGTGCCAGCGCAGCCTCTAGCACAGATACGCAGTATTTT CASAASSTDTQYF . TRBV7-3 . TRBJ2-3
TGTGCCAGCAGCCGGGATTACTCTGGAAACACCATATATTTT CASSRDYSGNTIYF . TRBV9 . TRBJ1-3
TGTGCCACCAGTGATTCAGGGCCCCAGTACTTC CATSDSGPQYF . TRBV24-1 . TRBJ2-5
TGTGCCACCAGCAGAGATTACCAGGCGATCACAGATACGCAGTATTTT CATSRDYQAITDTQYF . TRBV15 . TRBJ2-3
TGCGCCAGCAGGGGCGGGGGGGCCCAGATAGATACGCAGTATTTT CASRGGGAQIDTQYF TRBD2 TRBV5-1 few TRBJ2-3
TGTGCCAGCAGTTTGCAGGGGGCTTGGGGCAATCAGCCCCAGCATTTT CASSLQGAWGNQPQHF TRBD1 TRBV27 . TRBJ1-5
TGTGCCAGCAGTGAAGTCCCGCCCGGCGAACCAACCTACGAGCAGTACTTC CASSEVPPGEPTYEQYF . TRBV2 . TRBJ2-7
TGTGTCAGAAGCTTGCGCTACGAGCAGTACTTC CVRSLRYEQYF . TRBV7-5 . TRBJ2-7
TGCAGCGTTTTGGCAGACAGGGGGCACTTCTACGAGCAGTACTTC CSVLADRGHFYEQYF TRBD1 TRBV29-1 . TRBJ2-7
TGTGCCACCAGTGATTTGGGACTGAACACCGGGGAGCTGTTTTTT CATSDLGLNTGELFF . TRBV24-1 . TRBJ2-2
TGTGCCAGTAGTATGGGGGACAGACATCAGCCCCAGCATTTT CASSMGDRHQPQHF TRBD1 TRBV19 . TRBJ1-5
TGTGCCAGCAGCCCCTACAGGGGGCGCGACGGGGAGCTGTTTTTT CASSPYRGRDGELFF TRBD1 TRBV7-8 . TRBJ2-2
TGTGCCAGCAGTTGGACCTACGAGCAGTACTTC CASSWTYEQYF . TRBV27 . TRBJ2-7
TGTGCCAGCAGCGTAGACGCGGGAGAGACCCAGTACTTC CASSVDAGETQYF . TRBV9 . TRBJ2-5
TGTGCCAGTAGTATAGATCAAGGGCTTCAGCCCCAGCATTTT CASSIDQGLQPQHF . TRBV19 . TRBJ1-5
TGCAGCGGTGGACAGACTAACTATGGCTACACCTTC CSGGQTNYGYTF . TRBV29-1 . TRBJ1-2
TGTGCCAGCAGTTTGGGCGTGGCCAGGGTCAATGAGCAGTTCTTC CASSLGVARVNEQFF . TRBV6-5 . TRBJ2-1